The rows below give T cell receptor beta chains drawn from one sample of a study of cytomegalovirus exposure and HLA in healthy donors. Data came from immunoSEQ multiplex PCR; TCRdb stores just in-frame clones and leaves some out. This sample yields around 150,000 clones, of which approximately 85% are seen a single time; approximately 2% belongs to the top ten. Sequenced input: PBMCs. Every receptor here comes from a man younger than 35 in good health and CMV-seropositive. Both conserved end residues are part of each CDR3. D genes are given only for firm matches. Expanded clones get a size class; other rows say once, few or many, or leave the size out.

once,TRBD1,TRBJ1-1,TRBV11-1,CASSRTGGTEAFF,TGTGCCAGCAGTCGGACAGGGGGCACTGAAGCTTTCTTT
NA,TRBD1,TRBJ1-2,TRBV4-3,CASSQDRGSGYTF,TGCGCCAGCAGCCAGGACAGGGGTAGCGGCTACACCTTC
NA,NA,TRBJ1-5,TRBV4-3,CASSQDRGDSGQPQHF,TGCGCCAGCAGCCAAGATCGGGGGGATAGTGGTCAGCCCCAGCATTTT
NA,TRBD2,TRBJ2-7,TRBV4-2,CASSQEGGSGGYEQYF,TGTGCCAGCAGCCAAGAGGGAGGTAGCGGGGGGTACGAGCAGTACTTC
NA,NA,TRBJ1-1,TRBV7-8,CASSPGRNTEAFF,TGTGCCAGCAGCCCTGGCAGGAACACTGAAGCTTTCTTT
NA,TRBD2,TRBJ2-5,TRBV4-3,CASSQGLAGGDASKTQYF,TGCGCCAGCAGCCAAGGACTAGCGGGGGGGGACGCTAGTAAGACCCAGTACTTC
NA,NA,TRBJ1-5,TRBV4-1,CASSQYQNSNQPQHF,TGCGCCAGCAGCCAATACCAGAATAGCAATCAGCCCCAGCATTTT
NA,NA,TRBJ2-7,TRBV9,CASSPSGGGENEQYF,TGTGCCAGCAGCCCCAGTGGTGGAGGGGAGAACGAGCAGTACTTC
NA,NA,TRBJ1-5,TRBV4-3,CASSQVTGRQPQHF,TGCGCCAGCAGCCAAGTCACGGGGAGACAGCCCCAGCATTTT
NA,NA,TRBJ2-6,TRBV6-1,CASSEYRELSGANVLTF,TGTGCCAGCAGTGAATACAGGGAACTCTCTGGGGCCAACGTCCTGACTTTC
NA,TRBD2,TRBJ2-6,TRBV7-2,CASSPGGSGANVLTF,TGTGCCAGCAGCCCGGGGGGCTCTGGGGCCAACGTCCTGACTTTC
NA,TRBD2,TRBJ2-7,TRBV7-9,CASSLTGPGGGSYEQYF,TGTGCCAGCAGCTTAACAGGCCCGGGGGGGGGATCCTACGAGCAGTACTTC
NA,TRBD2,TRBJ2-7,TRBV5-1,CASRPMGGSYEQYF,TGCGCCAGCCGTCCTATGGGAGGGTCCTACGAGCAGTACTTC
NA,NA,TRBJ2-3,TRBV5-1,CASSFYTGTSTDTQYF,TGCGCCAGCAGCTTTTATACCGGGACTAGCACAGATACGCAGTATTTT
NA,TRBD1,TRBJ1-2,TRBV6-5,CASSHRGLDYGYTF,TGTGCCAGCAGTCACAGGGGGCTGGACTATGGCTACACCTTC
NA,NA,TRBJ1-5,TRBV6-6,CATSEGKGSHQPQHF,TGTGCTACCTCGGAGGGGAAGGGGAGCCATCAGCCCCAGCATTTT
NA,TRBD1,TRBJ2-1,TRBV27,CASSLYPQGDEQFF,TGTGCCAGCAGTTTGTATCCTCAGGGGGATGAGCAGTTCTTC
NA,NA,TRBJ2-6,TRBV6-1,CASSGYQNSGANGLTF,TGTGCCAGCAGTGGGTATCAAAACTCTGGGGCCAACGGCCTGACTTTC
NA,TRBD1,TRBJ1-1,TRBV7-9,CASRVQGAHTEAFF,TGTGCCAGCAGAGTTCAGGGGGCGCACACTGAAGCTTTCTTT
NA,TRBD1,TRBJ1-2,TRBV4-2,CASSQERAGGPLGYGYTF,TGTGCCAGCAGCCAAGAGAGGGCAGGGGGGCCGCTTGGCTATGGCTACACCTTC
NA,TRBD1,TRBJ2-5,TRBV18,CASSPRGQIQETQYF,TGTGCCAGCTCACCAAGGGGGCAGATCCAAGAGACCCAGTACTTC
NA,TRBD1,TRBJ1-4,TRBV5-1,CASSLSSGGLEKLFF,TGCGCCAGCAGCTTGTCCTCAGGGGGACTTGAAAAACTGTTTTTT
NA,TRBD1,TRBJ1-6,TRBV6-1,CASSGVPGTGGSPLHF,TGTGCCAGCAGTGGCGTCCCCGGGACAGGGGGTTCACCCCTCCACTTT
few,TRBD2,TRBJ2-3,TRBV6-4,CASSATSGGVDTQYF,TGTGCCAGCAGTGCGACTAGCGGGGGGGTGGATACGCAGTATTTT
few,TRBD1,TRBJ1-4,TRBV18,CASSPMGQGIEKLFF,TGTGCCAGCTCACCGATGGGACAGGGTATTGAAAAACTGTTTTTT
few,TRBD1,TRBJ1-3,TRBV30,CAWSVLGTGLSGNTIYF,TGTGCCTGGAGTGTACTCGGGACAGGGCTCTCTGGAAACACCATATATTTT
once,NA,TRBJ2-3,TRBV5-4,CASSFLESDTQYF,TGTGCCAGCAGCTTCCTAGAATCAGATACGCAGTATTTT